The rows below give T cell receptor beta chains drawn from one sample of a study of PD-1 blockade in classical Hodgkin lymphoma. The method was immunoSEQ multiplex PCR; TCRdb's version includes in-frame clones alone and lacks a portion of them. The data contain some 18,000 clones, about 85% of them singletons. Sequenced here: peripheral blood mononuclear cells (PBMCs), sampled before the second cycle of nivolumab. The source of these receptors is a human donor with classical Hodgkin lymphoma. Each CDR3 is given with its conserved first and last residue. Each record gives: clone size, V gene, D gene, J gene, CDR3 DNA, CDR3 protein. D genes are given only for firm matches. Clone size is not always given. Where it is, it says once, few, many or a class for expanded clones.

abundance: NA; v_gene: TRBV6-1; d_gene: NA; j_gene: TRBJ2-3; CDR3nt: TGTGCCAGCAGTGAAGCGCGGGACAGCCTGCAGTATTTT; CDR3aa: CASSEARDSLQYF
abundance: NA; v_gene: TRBV19; d_gene: TRBD1; j_gene: TRBJ2-3; CDR3nt: TGTGCCAGTAGTACGATCCCGGGACAGGCAGCAGATACGCAGTATTTT; CDR3aa: CASSTIPGQAADTQYF
abundance: NA; v_gene: TRBV10-3; d_gene: NA; j_gene: TRBJ2-3; CDR3nt: TGTGCCATCAGTGAGCCTGAGGACAGCCCCGCGGTGGCAGATACGCAGTATTTT; CDR3aa: CAISEPEDSPAVADTQYF
abundance: few; v_gene: TRBV5-1; d_gene: NA; j_gene: TRBJ1-5; CDR3nt: TGCGCCAGCAGCCTCCAGCCCGGTGATCAGCCCCAGCATTTT; CDR3aa: CASSLQPGDQPQHF
abundance: NA; v_gene: TRBV6-1; d_gene: TRBD1; j_gene: TRBJ2-7; CDR3nt: TGTGCCAGCAGCTTTTCCGGGACAGGGGCTGACGAGCAGTACTTC; CDR3aa: CASSFSGTGADEQYF
abundance: NA; v_gene: TRBV7-2; d_gene: NA; j_gene: TRBJ1-4; CDR3nt: TGTGCCAGCAGCTTAGAATTCCTAGCAGCAACTAATGAAAAACTGTTTTTT; CDR3aa: CASSLEFLAATNEKLFF
abundance: NA; v_gene: TRBV30; d_gene: TRBD1; j_gene: TRBJ2-3; CDR3nt: TGTGCCTGGAGCTATGACAGGGAAGATACGCAGTATTTT; CDR3aa: CAWSYDREDTQYF
abundance: few; v_gene: TRBV20-1; d_gene: NA; j_gene: TRBJ2-1; CDR3nt: TGCAGTGTCAGGGTAGGTCATGAGCAGTTCTTC; CDR3aa: CSVRVGHEQFF
abundance: NA; v_gene: TRBV28; d_gene: NA; j_gene: TRBJ1-5; CDR3nt: TGTGCCAGCAGTTTTTCCGCTCAGCCCCAGCATTTT; CDR3aa: CASSFSAQPQHF
abundance: few; v_gene: TRBV2; d_gene: NA; j_gene: TRBJ1-5; CDR3nt: TGTGCCAGCACCGCAACGGCCATGAGCAATCAGCCCCAGCATTTT; CDR3aa: CASTATAMSNQPQHF
abundance: NA; v_gene: TRBV4-3; d_gene: NA; j_gene: TRBJ1-1; CDR3nt: TGCGCCAGCAGCCAAGATTTGGGGCAAGTGGTCACTGAAGCTTTCTTT; CDR3aa: CASSQDLGQVVTEAFF
abundance: few; v_gene: TRBV28; d_gene: TRBD1; j_gene: TRBJ2-4; CDR3nt: TGTGCCAGCAGTGTTGAGACAGGGGGCAAGTACTTC; CDR3aa: CASSVETGGKYF
abundance: once; v_gene: TRBV28; d_gene: TRBD1; j_gene: TRBJ2-7; CDR3nt: TGTGCCAGCAGTTTGGCCGGGACAGGGTCATCCTACGAGCAGTACTTC; CDR3aa: CASSLAGTGSSYEQYF
abundance: NA; v_gene: TRBV7-2; d_gene: NA; j_gene: TRBJ1-1; CDR3nt: TGTGCCAGCAGCTTAGCCATAGGACTGAACACTGAAGCTTTCTTT; CDR3aa: CASSLAIGLNTEAFF
abundance: NA; v_gene: TRBV30; d_gene: NA; j_gene: TRBJ1-3; CDR3nt: TGTGCCTGGAGTGTAGAGAGAAACACCATATATTTT; CDR3aa: CAWSVERNTIYF
abundance: NA; v_gene: TRBV15; d_gene: NA; j_gene: TRBJ1-4; CDR3nt: TGTGCCACCAGCAGGTCTGCAACTAATGAAAAACTGTTTTTT; CDR3aa: CATSRSATNEKLFF
abundance: NA; v_gene: TRBV29-1; d_gene: TRBD2; j_gene: TRBJ2-1; CDR3nt: TGCAGCGTCCTTAGCGGGAGCTCCTACAATGAGCAGTTCTTC; CDR3aa: CSVLSGSSYNEQFF
abundance: NA; v_gene: TRBV10-1; d_gene: NA; j_gene: TRBJ1-1; CDR3nt: TGCGCCAGCCGGGACAAGAACACTGAAGCTTTCTTT; CDR3aa: CASRDKNTEAFF
abundance: few; v_gene: TRBV28; d_gene: NA; j_gene: TRBJ2-7; CDR3nt: TGTGCCAGCGATGGCAGGTTTTCCTACGAGCAGTACTTC; CDR3aa: CASDGRFSYEQYF
abundance: NA; v_gene: TRBV13; d_gene: TRBD2; j_gene: TRBJ2-5; CDR3nt: TGTGCCAGCAGCTTCGGGGGGGAACTACAAGAGACCCAGTACTTC; CDR3aa: CASSFGGELQETQYF
abundance: NA; v_gene: TRBV10-3; d_gene: NA; j_gene: TRBJ1-2; CDR3nt: TGTGCCATCAGTGAGTCTGAGCAGGTTAGGACCTTC; CDR3aa: CAISESEQVRTF
abundance: NA; v_gene: TRBV28; d_gene: TRBD1; j_gene: TRBJ2-5; CDR3nt: TGTGCCAGCAGTTTATTAATGAACAGACAGGGTCAAGAGACCCAGTACTTC; CDR3aa: CASSLLMNRQGQETQYF
abundance: few; v_gene: TRBV10-3; d_gene: NA; j_gene: TRBJ2-5; CDR3nt: TGTGCCACCAGTAGGACCCAAGAGACCCAGTACTTC; CDR3aa: CATSRTQETQYF
abundance: NA; v_gene: TRBV6-5; d_gene: NA; j_gene: TRBJ2-3; CDR3nt: TGTGCCAGCAGTTACGGGACGGGGGGCACAGATACGCAGTATTTT; CDR3aa: CASSYGTGGTDTQYF
abundance: NA; v_gene: TRBV7-2; d_gene: NA; j_gene: TRBJ2-3; CDR3nt: TGTGCCAGCAGCTTAGAGGGGCGGAGAACAGATACGCAGTATTTT; CDR3aa: CASSLEGRRTDTQYF